The clone carrying this T cell receptor (beta chain) was seen repeatedly, ten times or more. Its antigen is currently unknown. The V end lost 5 bases, the J end lost 2 bases, and 11 bases lay between the germline ends. The V gene's germline CDR1 is SGHTA and CDR2 FQGNSA. The CDR3 has 14 residues. The sample comes from a study of T cell repertoires in cytomegalovirus infection. Study at large: TCR beta signatures that were public indicated CMV infection and matching HLA type. Whole-study results and caveats: Carriers of CMV and the relevant HLA type were discriminated by public TCR beta frequency. The ex vivo response showed dominance by HLA-C-restricted CMV-specific TCR beta clonotypes.

TCRdb analysed the reads with MiXCR anew, one entry per CDR3 protein. Counted here are 300,000 to 400,000 distinct CDR3 sequences, 15% to 20% occurring once; the ten biggest clones make up under 9%. The sequence was collected from a human donor in good health (CMV status not recorded). Some clones in this sample may be carry-over from other donors' samples. Sequencing was done on a sample of PBMCs. The V and J genes are TRBV7-2 and TRBJ2-3, with D possibly matching TRBD1 (5 bases). CDR3 nucleotides: TGTGCCAGCAGCGAAGCAGGGTTCACAGATACGCAGTATTTT. Translating it yields CASSEAGFTDTQYF.